This TCR beta chain was recovered during a study of cytomegalovirus exposure and HLA in healthy donors. Study at large: Earlier, about 179 million T cells were analyzed, and some 120 million unique TCR beta sequences were found among them.

The donors comprised healthy bone marrow donors. In this sample, this clone turned up a few times. PCR was performed using 60 Vbeta and 13 Jbeta primers. This table comes from immunoSEQ multiplex PCR, and its TCRdb copy is limited to in-frame clones, with some not included. The sample carries approximately 220,000 clones, around 80% recorded once. The origin of this receptor is a man aged 18 to 35 in good health and CMV-seronegative. Sequencing was performed on PBMCs.

CDR3 protein: CASSLRSSYNSPLHF. The DNA for the CDR3 is TGCGCCAGCAGCTTACGGAGCTCCTATAATTCACCCCTCCACTTT. The V gene is TRBV5-1, the J gene TRBJ1-6; D not resolved. The CDR3 extends over 15 amino acids. Germline CDR1 SGHRS, CDR2 YFSETQ. Between the trimmed V and J ends, which lost 2 bases and 0 bases, there was a span of 6 bases.